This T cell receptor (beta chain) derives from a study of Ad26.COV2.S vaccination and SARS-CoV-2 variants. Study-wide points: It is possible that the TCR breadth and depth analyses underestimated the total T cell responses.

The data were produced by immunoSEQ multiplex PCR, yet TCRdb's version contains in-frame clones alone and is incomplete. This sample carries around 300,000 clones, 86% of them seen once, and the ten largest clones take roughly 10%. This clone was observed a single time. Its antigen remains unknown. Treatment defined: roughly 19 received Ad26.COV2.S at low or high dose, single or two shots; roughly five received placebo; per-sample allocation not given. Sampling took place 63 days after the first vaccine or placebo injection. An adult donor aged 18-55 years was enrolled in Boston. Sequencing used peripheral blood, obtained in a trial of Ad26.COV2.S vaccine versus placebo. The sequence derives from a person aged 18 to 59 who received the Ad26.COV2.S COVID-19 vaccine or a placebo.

The CDR3 sequence: CASSGGQNNAEAFF. The DNA of the CDR3 is TGCGCCAGCAGCGGGGGACAGAACAACGCTGAAGCTTTCTTT. This chain joins TRBV5-1 and TRBJ1-1; TRBD1 matches 7 bases. V lost 4 bases to trimming and J lost 6 bases; unmatched junction nucleotides: 9. This CDR3 comprises 14 residues. Per germline, CDR1 SGHRS and CDR2 YFSETQ.